This T cell receptor (beta chain) appears in the sequencing data of a study of naive and memory T cell subsets (dated by TCRdb to about 2017). For the wider study: Sorted naive and memory T cell subsets from peripheral blood were analyzed in the study using a UMI-based, open-source pipeline for TCR alpha and beta sequencing. RNA was DNase-treated and reverse transcribed with TCR constant-region primers, mostly using SuperScript III. The functional CMV T cell responses agreed completely with IgG serology results.

Library method: UMI-ligation and nested PCR. An equimolar mix of two oligonucleotides covering both TRBC1 and TRBC2 was used as the beta constant-region primer. T4 RNA ligase 1 ligated a single-stranded oligonucleotide carrying the SP2 primer and a 12-nucleotide UMI to the cDNA 3' end. The ligated cDNA went through four rounds of PCR with nested alpha and beta constant-region primers together with the SP2 primer. The ligation reaction was incubated at 16°C for about 18-24 hours. PCR2 was typically run as a SYBR Green qPCR and stopped at a predetermined threshold to prevent over-amplification. All purifications after the first were performed with Agencourt AMPure XP magnetic beads. Libraries were quantified by Qubit and checked on a TapeStation, with a main peak expected near 650 bp. Pooled libraries were sequenced on an Illumina MiSeq with v2 2x251 paired-end kits, typically giving roughly 0.9-2.3 million reads per sample. Each sample's library went into the pool at about 4 nM, and about 5-7% PhiX was added to help with cluster recognition. In the paper's pipeline: Decombinator assigned V and J genes to Demultiplexor-processed FASTQ reads by tag matching, allowing a single base-pair mismatch. Collapsinator relied on UMIs to fix sequencing errors as well as frequency errors caused by PCR heterogeneity. TCRs were translated and CDR3s were extracted from the conserved cysteine to the FGXG phenylalanine by CDR3Translator, with non-productive sequences being flagged. Repertoires were subsampled to equal numbers of UMI-defined TCRs before Gini, Shannon entropy and inverse Simpson indices were calculated. Clonotype abundance distributions were fitted to a power law by maximum likelihood within the linear range. For one naive CD8 sample, the pipeline and MIGEC produced similar UMI counts, unique TCR numbers and clonal distributions. A set of some 7,600 CMV-associated CDR3 sequences, compiled from VDJdb and a published dataset, was used to search the repertoires. The public reads were reprocessed in TCRdb via fastp at Q25 and MiXCR, keeping in-frame beta chains. Every CDR3 protein is listed once, alongside the most common genes and DNA of its rows. The V and J calls, along with clone size, are taken from TCRdb and not from the paper's own processing. The sample table contains approximately 89,000 distinct CDR3 sequences; only one count was recorded for roughly 7.3% of them. The biggest ten clones account for 1.6% of the sample.

From the second PCR step onward, the TCR alpha chain libraries and the TCR beta chain libraries were amplified separately. The CMV status of each donor was determined by measuring IFNgamma production from CD4+ T cells after fresh PBMCs had been stimulated overnight with CMV viral lysate. Miltenyi beads were used first to positively select CD4 T cells, and CD8 T cells were then positively selected from the CD4-negative fraction. Cells stained for CD3, CD4, CD8, CD45RA, CD27 and a live/dead dye were sorted on a BD Aria II into four subsets by CD45RA and CD27. Blood was obtained from three healthy volunteers, and the blood from each volunteer was fractionated into CD4 and CD8 T cells and subsequently into four differentiation subsets. Around 110 ml of peripheral blood was collected from each donor, and PBMC were isolated by Ficoll-Paque PLUS density-gradient centrifugation. After sorting, cells were lysed in RLT buffer, RNA was extracted using a Qiagen RNeasy kit, and the extracted RNA was stored at -80 degrees C.

Overall study outcomes, separate from this receptor: The repertoire findings for the naive and memory subsets could not be validated, as no ground truth was available. RNA-based TCR counts may be influenced by expression changes linked to T cell activation and differentiation. After error correction, over 90% of naive TCR sequences appeared only once, giving much steeper abundance distributions than memory subsets. TCR abundance followed a power law with an exponent that was different for naive and memory subsets but consistent across the three individuals. A clonotype was defined as a single alpha or beta chain sequence rather than as a paired alpha/beta receptor. In both CD4 and CD8 cells, a rise in Gini index and a fall in Shannon and inverse Simpson diversity were observed from naive through CM, EM and EMRA.

The CDR3 covers 12 residues, taking in both the cysteine and the phenylalanine. The retained sequence is limited to the CDR3, 36 bases, with the frame set at the first base. At the junction V is shortened by 3 bases and J by 11 bases, with 13 bases in between. Taken from the germline V gene, the CDR1 and CDR2 loops are SGHNT and YENEEA. This clonotype was detected ten times or more. Its antigen target is currently unknown. Base qualities are not at hand, and no much larger clone is one base apart. Here the chain combines TRBV11-3 and TRBJ1-1; a tentative D call is TRBD1 (5 bases match). The sequencing sample was made of central memory CD4+ T cells from blood. This specimen's cell subset or site label, interpreted: central memory, CD45RA- CD27+. The clonotype was recovered from a human donor in good health. This receptor has the CDR3 CASSLGRGSAFF. The DNA sequence reads TGTGCCAGCAGCTTGGGTCGGGGCTCGGCTTTCTTT.